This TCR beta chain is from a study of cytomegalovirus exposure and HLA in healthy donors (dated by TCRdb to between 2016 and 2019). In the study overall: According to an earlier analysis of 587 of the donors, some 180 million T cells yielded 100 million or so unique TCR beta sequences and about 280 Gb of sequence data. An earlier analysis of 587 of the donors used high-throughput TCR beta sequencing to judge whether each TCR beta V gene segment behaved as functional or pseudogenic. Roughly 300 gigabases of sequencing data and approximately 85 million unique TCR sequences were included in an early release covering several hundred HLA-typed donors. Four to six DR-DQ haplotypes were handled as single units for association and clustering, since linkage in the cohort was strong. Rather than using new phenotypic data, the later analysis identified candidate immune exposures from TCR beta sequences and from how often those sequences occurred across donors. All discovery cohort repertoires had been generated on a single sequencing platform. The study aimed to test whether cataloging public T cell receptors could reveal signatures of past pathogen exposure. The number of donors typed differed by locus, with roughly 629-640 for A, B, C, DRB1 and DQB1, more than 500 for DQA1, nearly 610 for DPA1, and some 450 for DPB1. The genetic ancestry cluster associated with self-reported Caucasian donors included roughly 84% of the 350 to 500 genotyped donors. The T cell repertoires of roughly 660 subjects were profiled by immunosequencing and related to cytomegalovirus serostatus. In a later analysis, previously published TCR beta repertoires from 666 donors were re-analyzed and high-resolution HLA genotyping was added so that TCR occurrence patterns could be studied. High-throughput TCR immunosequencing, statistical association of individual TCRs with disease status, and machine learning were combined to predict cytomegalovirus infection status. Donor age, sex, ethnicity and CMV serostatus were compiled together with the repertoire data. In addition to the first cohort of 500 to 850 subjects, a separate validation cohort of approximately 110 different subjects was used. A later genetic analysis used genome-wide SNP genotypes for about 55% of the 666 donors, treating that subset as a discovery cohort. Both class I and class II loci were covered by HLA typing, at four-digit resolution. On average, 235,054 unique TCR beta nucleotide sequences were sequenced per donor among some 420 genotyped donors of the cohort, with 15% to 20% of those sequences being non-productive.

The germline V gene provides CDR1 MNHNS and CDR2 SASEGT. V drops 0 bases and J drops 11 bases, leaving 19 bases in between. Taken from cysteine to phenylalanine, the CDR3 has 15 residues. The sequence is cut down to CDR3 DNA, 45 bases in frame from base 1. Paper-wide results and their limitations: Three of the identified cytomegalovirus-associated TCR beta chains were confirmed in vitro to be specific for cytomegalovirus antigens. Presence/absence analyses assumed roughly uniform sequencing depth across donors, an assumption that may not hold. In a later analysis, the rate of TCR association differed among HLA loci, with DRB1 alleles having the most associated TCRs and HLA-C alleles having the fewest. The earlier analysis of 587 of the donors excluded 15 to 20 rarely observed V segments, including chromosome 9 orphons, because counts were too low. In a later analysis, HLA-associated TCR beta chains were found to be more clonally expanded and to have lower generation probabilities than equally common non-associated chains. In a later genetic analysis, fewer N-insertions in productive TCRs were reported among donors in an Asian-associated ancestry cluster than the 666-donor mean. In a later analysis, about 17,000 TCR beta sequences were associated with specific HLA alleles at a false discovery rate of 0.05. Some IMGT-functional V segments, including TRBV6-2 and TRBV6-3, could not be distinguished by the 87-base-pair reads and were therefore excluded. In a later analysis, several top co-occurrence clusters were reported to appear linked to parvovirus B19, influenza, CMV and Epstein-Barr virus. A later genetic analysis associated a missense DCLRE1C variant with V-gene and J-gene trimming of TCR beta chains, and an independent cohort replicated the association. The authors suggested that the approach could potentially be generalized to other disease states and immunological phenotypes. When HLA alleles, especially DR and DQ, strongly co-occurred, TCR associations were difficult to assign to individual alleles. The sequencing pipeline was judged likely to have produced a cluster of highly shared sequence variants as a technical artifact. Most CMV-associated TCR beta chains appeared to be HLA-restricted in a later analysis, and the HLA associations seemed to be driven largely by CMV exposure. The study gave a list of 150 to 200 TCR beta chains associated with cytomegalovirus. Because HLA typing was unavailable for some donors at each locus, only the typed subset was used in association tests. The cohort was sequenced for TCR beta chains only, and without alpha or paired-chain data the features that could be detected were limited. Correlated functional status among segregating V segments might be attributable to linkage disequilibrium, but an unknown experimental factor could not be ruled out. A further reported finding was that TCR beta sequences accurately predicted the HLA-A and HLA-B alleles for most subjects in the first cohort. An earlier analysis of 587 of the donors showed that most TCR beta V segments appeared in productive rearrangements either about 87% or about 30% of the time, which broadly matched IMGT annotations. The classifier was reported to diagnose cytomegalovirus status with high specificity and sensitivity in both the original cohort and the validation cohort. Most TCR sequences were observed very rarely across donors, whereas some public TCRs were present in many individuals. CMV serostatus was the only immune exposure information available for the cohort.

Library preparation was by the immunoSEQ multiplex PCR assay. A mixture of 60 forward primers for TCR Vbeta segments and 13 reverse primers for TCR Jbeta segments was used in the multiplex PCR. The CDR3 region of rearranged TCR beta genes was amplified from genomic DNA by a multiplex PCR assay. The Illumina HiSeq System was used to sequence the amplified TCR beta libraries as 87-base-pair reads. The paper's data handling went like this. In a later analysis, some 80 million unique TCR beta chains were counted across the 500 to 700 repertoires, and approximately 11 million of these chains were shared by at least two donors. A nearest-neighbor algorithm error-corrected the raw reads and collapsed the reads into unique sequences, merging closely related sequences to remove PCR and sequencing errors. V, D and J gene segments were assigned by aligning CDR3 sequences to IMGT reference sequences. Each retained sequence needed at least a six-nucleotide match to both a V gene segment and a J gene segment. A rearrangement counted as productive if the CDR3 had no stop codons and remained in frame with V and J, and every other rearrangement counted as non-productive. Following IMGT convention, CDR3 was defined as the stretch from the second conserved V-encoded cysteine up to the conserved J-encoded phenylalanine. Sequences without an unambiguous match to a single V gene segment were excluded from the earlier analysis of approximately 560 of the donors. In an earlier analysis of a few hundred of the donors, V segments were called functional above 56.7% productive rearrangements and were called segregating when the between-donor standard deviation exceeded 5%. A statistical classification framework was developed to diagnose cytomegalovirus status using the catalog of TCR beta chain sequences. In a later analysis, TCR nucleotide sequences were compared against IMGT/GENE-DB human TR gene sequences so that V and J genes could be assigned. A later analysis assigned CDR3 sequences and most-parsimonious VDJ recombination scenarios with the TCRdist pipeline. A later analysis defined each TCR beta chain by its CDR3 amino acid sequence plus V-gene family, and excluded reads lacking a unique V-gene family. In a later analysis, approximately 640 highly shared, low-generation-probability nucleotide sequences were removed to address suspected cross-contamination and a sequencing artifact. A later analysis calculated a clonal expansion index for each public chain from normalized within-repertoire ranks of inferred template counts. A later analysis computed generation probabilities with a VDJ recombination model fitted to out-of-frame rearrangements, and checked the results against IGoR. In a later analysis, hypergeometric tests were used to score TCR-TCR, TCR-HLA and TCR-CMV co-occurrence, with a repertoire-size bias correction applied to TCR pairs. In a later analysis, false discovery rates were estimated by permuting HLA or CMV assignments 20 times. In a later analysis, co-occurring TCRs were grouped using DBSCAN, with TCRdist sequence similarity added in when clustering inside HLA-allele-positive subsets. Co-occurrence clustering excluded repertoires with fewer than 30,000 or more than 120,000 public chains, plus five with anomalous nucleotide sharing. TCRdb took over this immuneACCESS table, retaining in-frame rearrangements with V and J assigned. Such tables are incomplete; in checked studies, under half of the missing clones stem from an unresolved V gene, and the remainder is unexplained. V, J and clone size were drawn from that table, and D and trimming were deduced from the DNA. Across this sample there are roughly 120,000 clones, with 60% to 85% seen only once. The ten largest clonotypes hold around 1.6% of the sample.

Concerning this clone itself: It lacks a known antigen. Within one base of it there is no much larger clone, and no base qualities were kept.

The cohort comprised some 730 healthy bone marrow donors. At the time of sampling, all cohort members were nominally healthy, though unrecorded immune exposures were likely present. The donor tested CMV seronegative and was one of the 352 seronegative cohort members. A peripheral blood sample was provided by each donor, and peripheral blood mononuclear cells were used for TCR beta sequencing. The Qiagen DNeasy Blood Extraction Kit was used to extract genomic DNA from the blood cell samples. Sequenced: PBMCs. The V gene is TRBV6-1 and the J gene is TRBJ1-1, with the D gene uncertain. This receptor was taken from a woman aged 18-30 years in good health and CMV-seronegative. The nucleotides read TGTGCCAGCAGTGAAGCGCTTCTTGGTGGCACAGATGCTTTCTTT. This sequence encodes CASSEALLGGTDAFF.